The 3 T cell receptor beta chains given below trace back to one sample, sequenced in a study of OX40 agonist ivuxolimab in advanced cancers. Method: immunoSEQ multiplex PCR; TCRdb's copy keeps in-frame clones and lacks some. The sample records around 36,000 clones, roughly 84% being singletons. The source material was CD4+ or CD8+ T cells sorted from blood, sampled in a trial of the OX40 agonist ivuxolimab. These receptors came from an adult with an advanced solid tumor such as melanoma, head and neck, liver or kidney cancer.

The CDR3 region has the DNA TGTGCCAGCTTAGGACCTGAAGCTTTCTTT. Its translation is CASLGPEAFF. The chain uses TRBV6-6 and TRBJ1-1; no clear D. The germline V gene encodes CDR1 MNHNY and CDR2 SVGAGI (reference sequence). The V gene lost 8 bases and the J gene lost 6 bases, with 7 bases spanning the gap. The CDR3 has 10 residues.

This clone was detected only a few times. V and J are TRBV10-3 and TRBJ2-7; unclear D gene. Trimming removed 4 bases from V and 6 bases from J, with 7 bases in between. This CDR3 is built from 11 residues. Germline CDR1 and CDR2: ENHRY and SYGVKD. In nucleotides, the CDR3 is TGTGCCATCAGTGGTGGGGTCGAGCAGTACTTC. This codes for CAISGGVEQYF.

Only a few counts were recorded for this clone. The chain recombines TRBV5-5 with TRBJ2-3; TRBD1 aligns across 10 bases. CDR1 is SGHKS and CDR2 is YYEKEE in the germline V gene (reference sequence). V gave up 0 bases and J gave up 4 bases; unmatched junction bases: 8. The CDR3 has 17 residues. CDR3 coding DNA: TGTGCCAGCAGCTTGGGGGCCGGGACAGGGGTGGCAGATACGCAGTATTTT. Its protein product is CASSLGAGTGVADTQYF.